The TCR beta chain under discussion was sequenced for a study of control samples from healthy donors and cancer patients (dated by TCRdb to about 2020). On this clone itself: Its binding antigen is unknown. The record has no base qualities; no much larger clone is one base away.

The library was obtained by the immunoSEQ multiplex PCR assay. In its TCRdb copy, this immuneACCESS table keeps in-frame sequences only and misses some clones. Where compared with another copy, unresolved V genes explain less than half of these, and the others have no known cause. The sample table holds 100,000 to 150,000 clones, of which 80% to 95% were seen once. Jointly, the top ten make up 2.5% of the sample. V and J are trimmed by 2 bases and 5 bases, and the gene matches miss 9 bases of the junction. The CDR3 has 17 amino acids, counting the end cysteine and phenylalanine. The entry retains the CDR3 DNA only, 51 bases that are in frame from base 1. CDR1 and CDR2, looked up from the germline V gene, are SGDLS and YYNGEE.

Sequenced material: blood. Recombination connected TRBV9 to TRBJ2-2; 10 bases in the junction line up with TRBD1. The receptor's source is a man between 18 and 35 years old in good health. The DNA reads TGTGCCAGCAGCGTCCCCGGGACAGGGGATGGGACCGGGGAGCTGTTTTTT. The resulting protein is CASSVPGTGDGTGELFF.